This paragraph reports one T cell receptor beta chain. These data belong to a study of T cell changes during pregnancy in multiple sclerosis. Profiling relied on immunoSEQ multiplex PCR, and the TCRdb table lists in-frame clones only, not all of them. Of around 48,000 clones in the sample, almost 95% were seen once. This CDR3 comprises 13 residues. Trimming stripped 6 bases from V and 2 bases from J, with 10 bases between. The V gene's germline CDR1 is ENHRY and CDR2 SYGVKD. Sequencing used CD4+ T cells from peripheral blood mononuclear cells, obtained in the second trimester of pregnancy. The chain recombines TRBV10-3 with TRBJ1-2, with D possibly being TRBD1 (5 bases). The receptor's source is a female donor in good health, enrolled as a control in a pregnancy study. The CDR3 protein is CAIRPDSNYGYTF. CDR3 bases: TGTGCCATCAGACCCGACAGCAACTATGGCTACACCTTC.